The 7 T cell receptor beta chains below come from one sample, sequenced in a study of a mutant IDH1 vaccine in newly diagnosed glioma. Their antigens remain unidentified. Time point given: week 35, safety follow-up. In every dose of vaccine, 300 ug of mutant IDH1 20-mer peptide was given alongside topical imiquimod. The method was immunoSEQ multiplex PCR; TCRdb's version includes in-frame clones alone and lacks a portion of them. The sample lists roughly 50,000 clones, 84% occurring once. Specimen: PBMCs, collected from a glioma patient whose treatment included an IDH1 peptide vaccine. Receptor source: a woman aged 18-30 years with glioma.

The V call is TRBV19, the J call TRBJ1-2; possibly TRBD1 for D (6 bases). The V gene lost 6 bases and the J gene lost 8 bases, with 19 bases spanning the gap. CDR1 and CDR2 from the germline V gene are LNHDA and SQIVND (reference sequence). CDR3 length: 14 amino acids. CDR3: CASRTGGTPGGYTF. The CDR3 DNA reads as TGTGCCAGTAGGACCGGGGGCACTCCGGGAGGCTACACCTTC.

V is TRBV7-2 and J is TRBJ2-1; no firm D call. The CDR3 spans 14 residues. CDR1 is SGHTA and CDR2 is FQGNSA in the germline V gene. Trimming stripped 10 bases from V and 3 bases from J, with 16 bases between. The CDR3 nucleotides read TGTGCCAAAGGCTTTGGCGGAGACTACAATGAGCAGTTCTTC. Encoded protein: CAKGFGGDYNEQFF.

V is TRBV19 and J is TRBJ2-1; unclear D gene. CDR3 length: 12 residues. Looked up from germline, CDR1 is LNHDA and CDR2 is SQIVND (reference sequence). V dropped 3 bases and J dropped 7 bases, with 7 bases sitting between them. The DNA for the CDR3 is TGTGCCAGTAGTATTGGTAGGAATGAGCAGTTCTTC. Translating gives CASSIGRNEQFF.

Written as DNA, the CDR3 is TGTGCCAGCAGCTTAACGGGGGGAAGGACTGAAGCTTTCTTT. Translation gives CASSLTGGRTEAFF. The chain joins TRBV7-3 to TRBJ1-1; TRBD1 is a possible D gene (5 bases). The V gene's germline CDR1 is SGHTA and CDR2 FQGTGA. The V end lost 0 bases, the J end lost 5 bases, and 10 bases lay between the germline ends. The CDR3 extends over 14 amino acids.

The chain uses TRBV11-3 and TRBJ2-1; D call uncertain. The ends were cut back, 6 bases at V and 8 bases at J, with 17 bases in the middle. The CDR3 is made up of 14 amino acids. Germline assignment: CDR1 SGHNT and CDR2 YENEEA. The CDR3 sequence: CASSQSGLRDEQFF. CDR3 nucleotides: TGTGCCAGCAGTCAATCGGGTTTGCGTGATGAGCAGTTCTTC.

This rearrangement joins TRBV7-2 to TRBJ1-5, with D perhaps matching TRBD1 (6 bases). Germline V CDR1 and CDR2: SGHTA, FQGNSA. Trimming stripped 5 bases from V and 2 bases from J, with 16 bases between. The CDR3 spans 16 residues. CDR3 coding DNA: TGTGCCAGCAGCCCTCAGGGGCAGGTCGGCAATCAGCCCCAGCATTTT. Translated: CASSPQGQVGNQPQHF.

As concerns this clone: At one end, the junction sequence differs from germline, possibly due to a read error. The chain couples TRBV4-1 to TRBJ2-1, with a weak D call TRBD2 (5 bases). The length of the CDR3 is 13 residues. CDR1 is MGHRA and CDR2 is YSYEKL in the germline V gene. Here the CDR3 reads CASSQDAGRRGIF. CDR3 bases: TGCGCCAGCAGCCAAGATGCGGGCCGAAGAGGTATCTTC.